Below, 9 T cell receptor beta chains from the same sample are listed, as sequenced in a study of blood T cell repertoires in COVID-19. Repertoires were generated with immunoSEQ multiplex PCR, while TCRdb's copy carries only in-frame clones and drops some. The sample holds approximately 490,000 clones, around 90% seen once. Sequenced sample: PBMCs or T cells enriched from blood (not recorded which). These TCRs come from a woman aged 18-29 years who had recovered from COVID-19.

This rearrangement joins TRBV18 to TRBJ2-2, with D tentatively TRBD1 (6 bases). V was cut by 3 bases and J by 6 bases, with 17 bases left in between. The CDR3 runs 16 residues. CDR1 is KGHSH, CDR2 LQKENI, per germline. In nucleotides, the CDR3 is TGTGCCAGCTCACCTGGAAGTCCGCAGGGGCCCGGGGAGCTGTTTTTT. Amino acids: CASSPGSPQGPGELFF.

J is TRBJ1-6 and V is TRBV2, with 8 bases fitting TRBD1. This CDR3 contains 14 residues. Germline assignment: CDR1 SNHLY and CDR2 FYNNEI. J gave up 7 bases and V 8 bases, and 7 bases lay outside the gene matches. The CDR3 loop is CASQGQGANSPLHF. The CDR3 nucleotides are TGTGCCAGCCAAGGTCAGGGGGCGAATTCACCCCTCCACTTT.

This clone was detected a few times. The rearrangement joins TRBV18 to TRBJ1-2; 7 bases agree with TRBD1. Trimming took 2 bases from V and 4 from J; bases not matched to a gene: 10. Germline CDR1 is KGHSH and CDR2 is LQKENI. The CDR3 has 16 residues. This chain's CDR3 is CASSPGGDSYLYGYTF. In nucleotides, the CDR3 is TGTGCCAGCTCACCAGGAGGGGACAGCTACCTCTATGGCTACACCTTC. Full variable domain (outside the CDR3, taken from reference TRBV18 and TRBJ1-2): NAGVMQNPRHLVRRRGQEARLRCSPMKGHSHVYWYRQLPEEGLKFMVYLQKENIIDESGMPKERFSAEFPKEGPSILRIQQVVRGDSAAYFCASSPGGDSYLYGYTFGSGTRLTVV.

The genes are TRBV6-1 and TRBJ2-7; TRBD2 might be the D (5 bases). Germline V gene lookup returns CDR1 MNHNS and CDR2 SASEGT. The CDR3 is 13 amino acids. The ends were cut back, 2 bases at V and 6 bases at J, with 11 bases in the middle. CDR3 DNA sequence: TGTGCCAGCAGTGAAAATAGCGTACGCGAGCAGTACTTC. Translated: CASSENSVREQYF.

The V call is TRBV7-9, the J call TRBJ1-3, with D perhaps matching TRBD1 (5 bases). The CDR3 totals 18 residues. Germline assignment: CDR1 SEHNR and CDR2 FQNEAQ (reference sequence). Trimming removed 5 bases at V and 0 bases at J, with 20 bases between. The CDR3 DNA reads TGTGCCAGCAGCCGTAGACAGACCATCCTTTCCTCTGGAAACACCATATATTTT. It yields the protein CASSRRQTILSSGNTIYF. The whole variable domain, remainder taken from reference TRBV7-9 and TRBJ1-3, is DTGVSQNPRHKITKRGQNVTFRCDPISEHNRLYWYRQTLGQGPEFLTYFQNEAQLEKSRLLSDRFSAERPKGSFSTLEIQRTEQGDSAMYLCASSRRQTILSSGNTIYFGEGSWLTVV.

This chain connects TRBV5-1 to TRBJ2-5; perhaps TRBD1 as D (5 bases). Between the trimmed V and J ends, which lost 4 bases and 1 base, there was a span of 14 bases. The CDR3 extends over 15 amino acids. Looked up from germline, CDR1 is SGHRS and CDR2 is YFSETQ. CDR3 in amino acids: CASSGAVGLQETQYF. CDR3 nucleotides: TGCGCCAGCAGCGGGGCGGTGGGCCTCCAAGAGACCCAGTACTTC.

The chain links TRBV4-1 to TRBJ1-5; maybe TRBD1 (5 bases). Trimming left V 0 bases short and J 6 bases short, with 6 bases between. Germline-derived CDR1 and CDR2 are MGHRA and YSYEKL. CDR3 length: 13 residues. CDR3 sequence: CASSQERGQPQHF. CDR3 coding DNA: TGCGCCAGCAGCCAAGAAAGGGGTCAGCCCCAGCATTTT.

The chain is built from TRBV4-1 and TRBJ1-6; 7 positions agree with TRBD1. Germline trimming cut 4 bases from V and 6 bases from J; bases unmatched to any gene: 12. The CDR3 is made up of 17 amino acids. CDR1 and CDR2 (germline): MGHRA, YSYEKL. The CDR3 sequence is CASSPVIRQGPNSPLHF. The CDR3 nucleotides are TGCGCCAGCAGCCCTGTTATAAGACAGGGCCCTAATTCACCCCTCCACTTT.

This rearrangement joins TRBV28 to TRBJ1-1, with D perhaps matching TRBD1 (5 bases). The germline V gene has CDR1 MDHEN and CDR2 SYDVKM. The CDR3 covers 14 residues. Trimming removed 5 bases from V and 0 bases from J, with 10 bases in between. The CDR3 DNA reads TGTGCCAGCAGTCCAAGACAGCTGAACACTGAAGCTTTCTTT. Encoded protein: CASSPRQLNTEAFF.